The rows below give T cell receptor beta chains drawn from one sample of a study of shared clonotypes between healthy human individuals. Libraries were prepared by immunoSEQ multiplex PCR; TCRdb keeps only in-frame clonotypes and omits some of them. The sample holds some 2,100,000 clones; about 92% are singletons and the top ten take around 1.7%. Input material: naive CD8+ T cells from PBMCs. Receptors were obtained from a man younger than 30 in good health. Some clones in this sample may be carry-over from other donors' samples. Both conserved end residues are part of each CDR3.

CASSSGTSGRASYNEQFF | TRBV5-1
CSVQTVSSGNTIYF | TRBV29-1
CASSQDGGPQYF | TRBV14
CASSIIAGGVTGELFF | TRBV7-9
CASSFAHTRVAEAFF | TRBV28
CATSSPTGAQNTEAFF | TRBV15
CSAPFNEQFF | TRBV20-1
CASSQDFGTVYEQYF | TRBV4-3
CASSRRRRGTNTGELFF | TRBV7-6
CASSLGGGFFNSPLHF | TRBV11-2
CASGTGGNTEAFF | TRBV27
CASSQAGGFETQYF | TRBV4-1
CASSKRVSSYEQYF | TRBV27
CASSLWTVYNEQFF | TRBV27
CASSLTRSQETQYF | TRBV7-2
CASSGESSSYNEQFF | TRBV9
CASSQEAGRTYEQYF | TRBV4-1
CASRTEMNTEAFF | TRBV14
CASSSGSFSGEQYF | TRBV27
CASSLDGHLWGTDTQYF | TRBV11-2
CASRLAGVAEQFF | TRBV7-9
CASSEAHITRIPYEQYF | TRBV2
CASRGGLAGIYEQYF | TRBV2
CASRTERDEQFF | TRBV6-5
CASSVADGPSGANVLTF | TRBV9
CASSLRAITNEKLFF | TRBV5-8
CSVESTGSSYNEQFF | TRBV29-1
CSVCGGGNTEAFF | TRBV29-1
CASSLAQGGREQYF | TRBV7-6
CASSSGSSYEQYF | TRBV2
CASSPLGPWDGYTF | TRBV19
CASSPIPQGEETQYF | TRBV4-1
CASSLTGENTEAFF | TRBV28
CASSMARDGIYGYTF | TRBV19
CASSLTSYTGELFF | TRBV27
CASSLVTNTGELFF | TRBV28
CASSAQGRETQYF | TRBV25-1
CASSLGPSWETQYF | TRBV7-9
CATSRDLSSTDTQYF | TRBV15
CASSQDWSSGVRTGELFF | TRBV4-1